This TCR beta chain was recovered during a study of blood T cell repertoires in COVID-19. For the study at large: Specimens from acute and convalescent COVID-19 originated in the United States, Italy and Spain. Sample material is recorded as cDNA or gDNA derived from T cells, B-cell-depleted T cells, or PBMCs.

Seattle enrolled patients during active infection and tracked them longitudinally. Original processing notes: Using reference gene primer amplification, nucleated cell counts were estimated. Some clones are missing from TCRdb's copy, which holds only in-frame ones; the method was immunoSEQ multiplex PCR. V and J calls and clone size are given by that table; D and trimming were obtained from the DNA. The sample holds 200,000 to 250,000 clones, 75% to 85% seen once. Germline CDR1 and CDR2: SGHRS and YFSETQ. The length of the CDR3 is 14 residues. J was trimmed by 3 bases and V by 0 bases; bases with no gene match: 2.

The sample comprised peripheral blood. This receptor was identified in a woman between 65 and 79 years old with COVID-19, enrolled during active disease. The chain has TRBV5-1 and TRBJ1-1, with 7 bases lining up with TRBD1. The CDR3 here is CASSLDRGDTEAFF. As DNA, the CDR3 is TGCGCCAGCAGCTTGGACAGGGGTGACACTGAAGCTTTCTTT.